This T cell receptor beta chain was documented in a study of T-cell reconstitution after alpha-beta-depleted transplantation in children. At least ten counts were recorded for this clonotype. Its specificity is not known. Unique molecular identifiers were incorporated during preparation of the TCRbeta library. Via MiXCR, TCRdb re-called the PCR reads, giving one row per CDR3 protein. Here the sample spans hundreds of thousands of distinct CDR3 sequences, roughly a tenth being singletons. This CDR3 is 13 amino acids long. Per germline, CDR1 LGHNA and CDR2 YSLEER. V was trimmed by 1 base and J by 4 bases, leaving 7 bases between them. Broader study findings: Some patients' high day-60 TCRbeta diversity was attributed to recipient cells surviving conditioning.

The chain couples TRBV4-3 to TRBJ1-1, with D hard to call. This specimen consisted of PBMCs, obtained before TCRalphabeta/CD19-depleted stem cell transplant. This clonotype was sampled from a child between 2 and 9 years old with inherited bone marrow failure, due to receive a stem cell transplant. CDR3 sequence: CASSQGFGTEAFF. CDR3 DNA sequence: TGCGCCAGCAGCCAAGGGTTTGGCACTGAAGCTTTCTTT.